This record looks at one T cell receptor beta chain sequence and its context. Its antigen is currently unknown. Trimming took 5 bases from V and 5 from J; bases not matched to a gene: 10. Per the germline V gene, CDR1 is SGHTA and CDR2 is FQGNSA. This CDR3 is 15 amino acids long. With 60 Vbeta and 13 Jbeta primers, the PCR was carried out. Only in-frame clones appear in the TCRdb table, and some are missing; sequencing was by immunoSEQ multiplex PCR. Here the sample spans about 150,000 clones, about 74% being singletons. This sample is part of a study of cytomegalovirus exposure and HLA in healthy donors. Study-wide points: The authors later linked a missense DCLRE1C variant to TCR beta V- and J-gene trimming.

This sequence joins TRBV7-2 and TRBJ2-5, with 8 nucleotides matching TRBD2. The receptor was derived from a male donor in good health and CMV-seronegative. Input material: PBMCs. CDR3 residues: CASSLGAGVGETQYF. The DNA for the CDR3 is TGTGCCAGCAGCCTGGGAGCGGGGGTTGGCGAGACCCAGTACTTC.